This is a list of T cell receptor beta chains from one sample in a study of molecular identifiers for immune sequencing clone quantification. Using its own MiXCR run on the PCR reads, TCRdb lists one record per CDR3 protein. The table has some 320,000 distinct CDR3 sequences, about a fifth seen once. Specimen: naive CD8+ T cells from blood, with Jurkat cell RNA spiked in. The receptors here all came from a human donor in good health. Some libraries in this study had Jurkat cell RNA spiked in. CDR3s include the opening cysteine and the closing phenylalanine or tryptophan. A D gene is named only where the DNA matches it firmly. Only some rows state a clone size, as once, few, many or a class for expanded clones.

j_call | v_call | d_call | clone_size | cdr3_aa | cdr3_nt
TRBJ1-2 | TRBV12-3/TRBV12-4 | NA | many | CASSLFMRNGYTF | TGTGCCAGCAGCCTCTTTATGAGGAATGGCTACACCTTC
TRBJ2-2 | TRBV6-2/TRBV6-3 | TRBD1 | many | CASSYSGQIYTGELFF | TGTGCCAGCAGTTACTCGGGACAGATATACACCGGGGAGCTGTTTTTT
TRBJ2-2 | TRBV12-3/TRBV12-4 | TRBD2 | few | CASSLTSRTGELFF | TGTGCCAGCAGTCTGACTAGCAGGACCGGGGAGCTGTTTTTT
TRBJ2-3 | TRBV4-3 | NA | few | CASSRIWVSGSTDTQYF | TGCGCCAGCAGCCGGATCTGGGTTAGCGGCTCCACAGATACGCAGTATTTT
TRBJ2-1 | TRBV11-2 | NA | many | CASSLIDSEYYNEQFF | TGTGCCAGCAGCTTAATTGACAGCGAGTACTACAATGAGCAGTTCTTC
TRBJ2-7 | TRBV6-2/TRBV6-3 | TRBD1 | many | CASTGTAYEQYF | TGTGCCAGCACCGGGACAGCATACGAGCAGTACTTC
TRBJ2-7 | TRBV27 | TRBD2 | NA | CASSYLAGRSDEQYF | TGTGCCAGCAGTTATCTAGCGGGAAGGTCTGACGAGCAGTACTTC
TRBJ2-7 | TRBV5-1 | TRBD1 | many | CASSPKDRLDEQYF | TGCGCCAGCAGCCCGAAGGACAGGCTCGACGAGCAGTACTTC
TRBJ2-2 | TRBV12-3/TRBV12-4 | NA | many | CASSLDQTGELFF | TGTGCCAGCAGTTTAGATCAGACCGGGGAGCTGTTTTTT
TRBJ2-2 | TRBV7-9 | TRBD2 | NA | CASSLAEAYTGELFF | TGTGCCAGCAGCCTAGCGGAAGCGTACACCGGGGAGCTGTTTTTT
TRBJ2-1 | TRBV4-3 | NA | many | CASSQDRNNEQFF | TGCGCCAGCAGCCAAGACAGGAACAATGAGCAGTTCTTC
TRBJ1-1 | TRBV30 | NA | once | CAWGPNTEAFF | TGTGCCTGGGGGCCTAACACTGAAGCTTTCTTT
TRBJ2-7 | TRBV7-2 | TRBD1 | many | CASSFAGTGTYEQYF | TGTGCCAGCAGCTTCGCCGGGACAGGGACCTACGAGCAGTACTTC
TRBJ2-3 | TRBV29-1 | NA | many | CSVEPPGTDTQYF | TGCAGCGTTGAACCCCCGGGCACAGATACGCAGTATTTT
TRBJ2-1 | TRBV12-3/TRBV12-4 | NA | many | CASSLGQYNEQFF | TGTGCCAGCAGTTTAGGGCAGTACAATGAGCAGTTCTTC
TRBJ2-7 | TRBV9 | TRBD2 | many | CASSVVSGGPAEQYF | TGTGCCAGCAGCGTAGTGTCGGGAGGGCCCGCCGAGCAGTACTTC
TRBJ1-4 | TRBV6-2/TRBV6-3 | NA | NA | CASSSFDAWEEKLFF | TGTGCCAGCAGTTCCTTCGACGCCTGGGAAGAAAAACTGTTTTTT
TRBJ2-3 | TRBV20-1 | NA | many | CSAGPRVAGRADTQYF | TGCAGTGCTGGCCCTCGGGTGGCCGGCCGGGCAGATACGCAGTATTTT
TRBJ2-7 | TRBV7-2 | NA | many | CASSPGASYEQYF | TGTGCCAGCAGCCCCGGCGCCTCCTACGAGCAGTACTTC
TRBJ2-2 | TRBV24-1 | NA | few | CATSSSFNTGELFF | TGTGCCACCTCCAGTAGCTTTAACACCGGGGAGCTGTTTTTT
TRBJ1-5 | TRBV2 | NA | few | CASSEGAGFSHQPQHF | TGTGCCAGCAGTGAAGGGGCAGGGTTCTCACATCAGCCCCAGCATTTT
TRBJ2-4 | TRBV9 | NA | many | CASSVYSEVGAKNIQYF | TGTGCCAGCAGCGTGTATTCGGAGGTCGGGGCCAAAAACATTCAGTACTTC
TRBJ1-5 | TRBV4-3 | NA | many | CASSPDSSNQPQHF | TGCGCCAGCAGCCCGGACAGTAGCAATCAGCCCCAGCATTTT
TRBJ2-1 | TRBV29-1 | NA | many | CSVVLPGDLFYNEQFF | TGCAGCGTTGTGTTACCAGGGGACCTTTTCTACAATGAGCAGTTCTTC
TRBJ2-7 | TRBV2 | TRBD1 | NA | CASSQDRGTGAYEQCF | TGTGCCAGCAGCCAAGACAGGGGAACGGGGGCCTACGAGCAGTGCTTC
TRBJ2-3 | TRBV12-3/TRBV12-4 | TRBD1 | many | CASRGQGFEDTQYF | TGTGCCAGCAGGGGACAGGGCTTTGAAGATACGCAGTATTTT
TRBJ1-5 | TRBV27 | NA | many | CASSSATGPNQPQHF | TGTGCCAGCAGTTCCGCGACAGGTCCCAATCAGCCCCAGCATTTT
TRBJ1-2 | TRBV4-3 | NA | many | CASSQDQRNYGYTF | TGCGCCAGCAGCCAAGATCAGAGAAACTATGGCTACACCTTC
TRBJ2-1 | TRBV29-1 | TRBD2 | many | CRVSGVGNEQFF | TGCAGGGTTAGCGGGGTTGGCAATGAGCAGTTCTTC
TRBJ2-2 | TRBV2 | TRBD1 | many | CASSEDRGRTNTGELFF | TGTGCCAGCAGTGAAGACAGGGGACGTACGAACACCGGGGAGCTGTTTTTT
TRBJ2-3 | TRBV4-1 | TRBD2 | few | CASSPGLAGGLDTQYF | TGCGCCAGCAGCCCGGGACTAGCGGGGGGGTTAGATACGCAGTATTTT
TRBJ2-2 | TRBV4-3 | NA | many | CASSHTDRANTGELFF | TGCGCCAGCAGCCACACAGACAGAGCGAACACCGGGGAGCTGTTTTTT
TRBJ2-7 | TRBV9 | NA | many | CASNYTLYEQYF | TGTGCCAGCAACTATACCCTATACGAGCAGTACTTC
TRBJ1-6 | TRBV20-1 | NA | many | CSAARERGRGSSPLHF | TGCAGTGCTGCTAGAGAGCGCGGCAGGGGCTCTTCACCCCTCCACTTT
TRBJ2-3 | TRBV6-5 | NA | many | CASSYHGYF | TGTGCCAGCAGTTACCACGGGTATTTT
TRBJ1-1 | TRBV6-2/TRBV6-3 | NA | few | CASSQQGNTEAFF | TGTGCCAGCAGTCAACAGGGGAACACTGAAGCTTTCTTT
TRBJ2-3 | TRBV20-1 | TRBD1 | NA | CSARDRDRVWTDTQYF | TGCAGTGCTAGAGACCGTGACAGGGTTTGGACAGATACGCAGTATTTT
TRBJ1-4 | TRBV7-9 | TRBD1 | many | CASSFTGEGTTNEKLFF | TGTGCCAGCAGCTTTACAGGGGAGGGGACAACTAATGAAAAACTGTTTTTT
TRBJ1-6 | TRBV10-3 | NA | few | CAISLQGGSYNSPLHF | TGTGCCATCAGTCTACAGGGAGGCTCCTATAATTCACCCCTCCACTTT
TRBJ2-7 | TRBV6-5 | TRBD1 | many | CASSRTSGTGGVEQYF | TGTGCCAGCAGTCGAACCTCCGGGACAGGGGGCGTCGAGCAGTACTTC
TRBJ2-3 | TRBV20-1 | NA | many | CSASGDVDTDTQYF | TGCAGTGCTAGTGGCGATGTGGATACAGATACGCAGTATTTT
TRBJ2-7 | TRBV30 | NA | many | CAWSVLLNRYEQYF | TGTGCCTGGAGTGTACTACTAAACCGTTACGAGCAGTACTTC
TRBJ2-3 | TRBV6-2/TRBV6-3 | NA | NA | CASSYRGFESTDTQYF | TGTGCCAGCAGTTACAGGGGTTTCGAGAGCACAGATACGCAGTATTTT
TRBJ1-2 | TRBV4-1 | NA | NA | CASSQAPGQTYGYTF | TGCGCCAGCAGCCAAGCCCCAGGCCAGACCTATGGCTACACCTTC
TRBJ2-3 | TRBV7-7 | TRBD1 | many | CASSLGDSRTDTQYF | TGTGCTAGCAGCTTAGGGGACAGCCGCACAGATACGCAGTATTTT
TRBJ2-1 | TRBV7-9 | TRBD1 | many | CASSTSTGGRYNEQFF | TGTGCCAGCAGCACATCGACAGGGGGCCGTTACAATGAGCAGTTCTTC
TRBJ2-7 | TRBV12-3/TRBV12-4 | NA | many | CASSLRAGMDEQYF | TGTGCCAGCAGTTTGAGGGCAGGGATGGACGAGCAGTACTTC
TRBJ2-3 | TRBV7-9 | TRBD1 | NA | CASSTGQGSDTQYF | TGTGCCAGCAGCACCGGACAGGGATCAGATACGCAGTATTTT
TRBJ2-5 | TRBV12-3/TRBV12-4 | NA | many | CASRPEPKETQYF | TGTGCCAGCAGGCCAGAACCTAAAGAGACCCAGTACTTC